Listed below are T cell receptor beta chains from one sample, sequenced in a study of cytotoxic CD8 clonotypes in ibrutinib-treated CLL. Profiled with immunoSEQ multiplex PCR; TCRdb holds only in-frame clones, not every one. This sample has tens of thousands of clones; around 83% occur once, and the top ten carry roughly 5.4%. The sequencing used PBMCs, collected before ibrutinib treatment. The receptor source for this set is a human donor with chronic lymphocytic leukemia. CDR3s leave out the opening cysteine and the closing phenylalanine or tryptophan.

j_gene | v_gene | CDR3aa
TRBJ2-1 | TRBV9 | ASSVDELPYNEQF
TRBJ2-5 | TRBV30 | AWSVGSGRTETQY
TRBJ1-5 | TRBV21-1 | ASSKARGQFNQPQH
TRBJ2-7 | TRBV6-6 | ASSPRDPTNGAEQY
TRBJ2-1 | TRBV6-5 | ASSYSRTLNNEQF
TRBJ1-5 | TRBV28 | ASISYRGYFGNQPQH
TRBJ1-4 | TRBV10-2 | ASSDNLQGEKLF
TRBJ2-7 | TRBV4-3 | ASSLSGTKGSEQY
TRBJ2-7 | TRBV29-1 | SGTAGTGAYEQY
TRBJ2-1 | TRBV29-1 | SVVLGLTSGGYNEQF
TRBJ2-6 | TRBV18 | ASSPLDRASWSSLGANVLT
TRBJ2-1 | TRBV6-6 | ASRPDRSYNEQF
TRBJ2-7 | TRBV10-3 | AITQGQTYYEQY
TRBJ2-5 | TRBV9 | ASSATQTQGTQY
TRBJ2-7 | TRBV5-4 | ASSLRTSSYEQY
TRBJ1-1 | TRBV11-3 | ASSRSPRVTEAF
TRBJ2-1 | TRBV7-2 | ASSFWTGRNEQF
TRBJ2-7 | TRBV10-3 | AISKTGGRDEQY
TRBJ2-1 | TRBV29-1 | SVEDLQGRYNEQF
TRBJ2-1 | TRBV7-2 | ASSLFVDSSYNEQF
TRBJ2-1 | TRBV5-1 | ASSLGTGARNNEQF
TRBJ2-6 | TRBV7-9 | ASSSAISGANVLT
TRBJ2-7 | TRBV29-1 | SVERPNTRGGSYEQY
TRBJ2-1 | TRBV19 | ASSIAGQGAFEQF
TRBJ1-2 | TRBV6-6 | ASSRDRGNYGYT
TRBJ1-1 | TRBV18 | ASSPSLGGPAEAF
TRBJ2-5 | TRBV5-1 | ASSPTLIAGGPGTQY
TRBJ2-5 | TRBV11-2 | ASSLNRGRETQY
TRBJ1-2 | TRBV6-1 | ASSEEGFGGYT
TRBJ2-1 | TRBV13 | ASSPRGLAGVGEQF
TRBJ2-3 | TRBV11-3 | ASSLGTSGRTRTDTQY
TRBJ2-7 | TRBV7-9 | ASSSSTGTGGYEQY
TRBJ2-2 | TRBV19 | ASRVLGLAGANTGELF
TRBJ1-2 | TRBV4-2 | ASSHAIRQGSGYGYT
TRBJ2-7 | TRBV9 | ASSVSPLPGGPYEQY
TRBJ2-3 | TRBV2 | ASSEFSSSTDTQY
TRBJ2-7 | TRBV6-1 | ASSPTSGGYEQY
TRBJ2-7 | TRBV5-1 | ASSPRSQGYEQY
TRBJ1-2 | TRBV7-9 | ASSLAGTGDYGYT
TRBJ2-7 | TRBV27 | ASSPATSGRGYEQY
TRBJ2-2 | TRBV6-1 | ASSDQQSGTGELF
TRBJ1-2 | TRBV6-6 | ASREGTKNYGYT
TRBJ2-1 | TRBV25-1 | ASRGLAGGNNEQF
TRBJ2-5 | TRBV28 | ASSLRQNPYQETQY
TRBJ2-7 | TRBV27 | ASSHLSEQY
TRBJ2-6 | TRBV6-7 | ASSPTGTGPSGANVLT
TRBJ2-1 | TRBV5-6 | ASSFQRTSQGDEQF
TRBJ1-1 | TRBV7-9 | ASTPGLNTEAF
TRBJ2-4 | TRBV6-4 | ASSDRRNIQY
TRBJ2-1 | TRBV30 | AWSLGPPTYNEQF
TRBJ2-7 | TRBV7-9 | ASSPQRDRGVMEQY
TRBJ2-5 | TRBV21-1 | ASSKSIETQY
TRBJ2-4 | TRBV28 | ASSGGGGIQY
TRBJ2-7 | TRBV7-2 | ASSLVWQDEQY
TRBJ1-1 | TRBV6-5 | ASSYDRGTEAF
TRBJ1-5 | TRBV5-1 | ASSLDSNQPQH
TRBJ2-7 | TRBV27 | ASSFTGAGRIYEQY
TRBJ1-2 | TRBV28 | ASSLLSVVQNYGYT
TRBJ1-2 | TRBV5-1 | ASSLMTGSNYGYT